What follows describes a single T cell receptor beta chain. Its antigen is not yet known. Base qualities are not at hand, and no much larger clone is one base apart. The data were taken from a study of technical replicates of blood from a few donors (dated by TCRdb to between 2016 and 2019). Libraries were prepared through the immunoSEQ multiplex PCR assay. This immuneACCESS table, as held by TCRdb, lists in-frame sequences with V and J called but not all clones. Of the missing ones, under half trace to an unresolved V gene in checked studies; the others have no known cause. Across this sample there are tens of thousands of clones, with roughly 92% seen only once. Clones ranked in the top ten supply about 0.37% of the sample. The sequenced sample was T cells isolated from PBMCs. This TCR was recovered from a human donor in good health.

The sequenced DNA is TGTGCCAGCAGCCTTAAGAACACTGAAGCTTTCTTT. Protein translation: CASSLKNTEAFF. This chain is built from TRBV7-9 and TRBJ1-1; the D gene assignment is ambiguous. V sheds 5 bases and J sheds 1 base, leaving 5 bases between their ends. The CDR3, cysteine through phenylalanine, is 12 amino acids long. This entry keeps only the CDR3 DNA: 36 bases, framed from base 1. Sequences SEHNR (CDR1) and FQNEAQ (CDR2) are obtained from the germline V gene (reference sequence).